This T cell receptor beta chain was captured in a study of vaccination effects on CD4 cells after COVID-19. Study overall: Vaccination followed sampling of two convalescent patients by 16 days and one week respectively. General study results and limits: Long after vaccination, the clones induced by infection and by vaccine shrank markedly in size. The study dataset contains few convalescent patients and includes no early post-infection timepoints.

In the case of this clone: Antigen unknown.

Within the ViraFEST assay, antigen-specific CD4+ T cells underwent expansion with viral peptide pools prior to sequencing. Culture proceeded for nine to eleven days, and CD4+ T cells were then isolated. Confirmation by PCR established that the person had SARS-CoV-2 infection between March and December 2020. Some 2.2 million PBMC per well were cultured with around 10 IU/ml IL-2 and roughly 10 ug/ml peptides. Libraries were prepared by immunoSEQ multiplex PCR; TCRdb keeps only in-frame clonotypes and omits some of them. This sample carries 30,000 to 45,000 clones, 70% to 80% of them seen once, and the ten largest clones take over 15%. J gave up 6 bases and V 4 bases, and 5 bases lay outside the gene matches. Germline CDR1 and CDR2: SGHTA and FQGTGA. The CDR3 spans 16 residues.

The TCR was taken from a human donor who had a prior SARS-CoV-2 infection. Sequences were derived from CD4+ T cells from PBMCs cultured with HCoV-NL63 spike peptides, sampled before COVID-19 vaccination. The chain uses TRBV7-3 and TRBJ2-2; 13 bases are a match to TRBD2. CDR3 sequence (DNA): TGTGCCAGCAGCTCCCCAGGACTAGCGGGAGCCGGGGAGCTGTTTTTT. Amino acid sequence: CASSSPGLAGAGELFF.